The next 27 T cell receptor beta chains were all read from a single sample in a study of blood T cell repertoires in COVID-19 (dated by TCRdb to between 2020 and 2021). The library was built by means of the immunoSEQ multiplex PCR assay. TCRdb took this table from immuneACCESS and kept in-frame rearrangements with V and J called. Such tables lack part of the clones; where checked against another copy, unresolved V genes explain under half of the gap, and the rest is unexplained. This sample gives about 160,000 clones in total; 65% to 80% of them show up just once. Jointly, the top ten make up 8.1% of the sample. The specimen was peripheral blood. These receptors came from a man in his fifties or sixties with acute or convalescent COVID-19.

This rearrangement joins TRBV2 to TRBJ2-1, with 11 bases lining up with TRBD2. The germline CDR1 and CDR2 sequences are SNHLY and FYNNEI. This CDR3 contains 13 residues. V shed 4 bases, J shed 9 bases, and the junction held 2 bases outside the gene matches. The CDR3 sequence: CASSGLAGTEQFF. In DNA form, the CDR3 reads TGTGCCAGCAGTGGACTAGCGGGGACTGAGCAGTTCTTC.

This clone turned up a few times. The CDR3 reads CASSTRTGKNSPLHF. CDR3 sequence (DNA): TGTGCCAGCAGCACCCGCACAGGGAAGAATTCACCCCTCCACTTT. The chain combines TRBV9 with TRBJ1-6; maybe TRBD1 (6 bases). Germline values: CDR1 SGDLS, CDR2 YYNGEE. V lost 4 bases, J lost 7 bases, and 15 bases lay in between. This CDR3 spans 15 amino acids.

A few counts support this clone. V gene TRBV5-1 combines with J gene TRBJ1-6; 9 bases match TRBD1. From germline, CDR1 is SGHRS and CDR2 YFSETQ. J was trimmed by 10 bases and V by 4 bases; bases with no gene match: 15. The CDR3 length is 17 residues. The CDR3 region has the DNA TGCGCCAGCAGCATGGGACAGGGAAGTTTTAGAACCTCACCCCTCCACTTT. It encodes CASSMGQGSFRTSPLHF.

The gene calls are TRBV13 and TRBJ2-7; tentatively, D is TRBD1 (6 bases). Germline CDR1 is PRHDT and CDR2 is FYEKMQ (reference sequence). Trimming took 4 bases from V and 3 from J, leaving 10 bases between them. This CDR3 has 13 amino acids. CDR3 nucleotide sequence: TGTGCCAGCAGCTCAGGACAGTTCTACGAGCAGTACTTC. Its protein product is CASSSGQFYEQYF.

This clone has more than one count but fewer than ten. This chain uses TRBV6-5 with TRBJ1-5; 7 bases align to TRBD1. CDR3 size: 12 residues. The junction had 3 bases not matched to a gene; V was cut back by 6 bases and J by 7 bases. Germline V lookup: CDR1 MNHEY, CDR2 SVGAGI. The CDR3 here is CASRTGRQPQHF. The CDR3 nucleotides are TGTGCCAGCAGGACAGGGCGGCAGCCCCAGCATTTT.

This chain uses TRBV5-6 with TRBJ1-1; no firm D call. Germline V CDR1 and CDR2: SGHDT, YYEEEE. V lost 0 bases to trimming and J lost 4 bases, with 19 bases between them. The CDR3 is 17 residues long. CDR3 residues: CASSLGSLDGRTTEAFF. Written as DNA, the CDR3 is TGTGCCAGCAGCTTGGGCAGTCTAGATGGGAGAACCACTGAAGCTTTCTTT.

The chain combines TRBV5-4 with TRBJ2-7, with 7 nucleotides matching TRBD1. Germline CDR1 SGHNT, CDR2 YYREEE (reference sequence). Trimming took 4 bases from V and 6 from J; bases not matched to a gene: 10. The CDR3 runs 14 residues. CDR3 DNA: TGTGCCAGCAGCCCAAGACAGGGCGCCTCCGAGCAGTACTTC. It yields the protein CASSPRQGASEQYF.

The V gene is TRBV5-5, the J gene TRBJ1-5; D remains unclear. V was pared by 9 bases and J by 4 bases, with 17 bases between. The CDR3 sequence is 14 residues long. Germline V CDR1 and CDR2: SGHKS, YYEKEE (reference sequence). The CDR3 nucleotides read TGTGCCATCTCAGACTTGCTCGTAAATCAGCCCCAGCATTTT. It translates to CAISDLLVNQPQHF.

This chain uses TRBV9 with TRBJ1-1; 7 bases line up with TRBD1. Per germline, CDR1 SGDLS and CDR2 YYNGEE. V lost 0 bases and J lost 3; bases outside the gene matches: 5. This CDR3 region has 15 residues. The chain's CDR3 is CASSVEIRGDTEAFF. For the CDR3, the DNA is TGTGCCAGCAGCGTAGAGATCAGGGGGGACACTGAAGCTTTCTTT. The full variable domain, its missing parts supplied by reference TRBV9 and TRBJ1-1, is DSGVTQTPKHLITATGQRVTLRCSPRSGDLSVYWYQQSLDQGLQFLIQYYNGEERAKGNILERFSAQQFPDLHSELNLSSLELGDSALYFCASSVEIRGDTEAFFGQGTRLTVV.

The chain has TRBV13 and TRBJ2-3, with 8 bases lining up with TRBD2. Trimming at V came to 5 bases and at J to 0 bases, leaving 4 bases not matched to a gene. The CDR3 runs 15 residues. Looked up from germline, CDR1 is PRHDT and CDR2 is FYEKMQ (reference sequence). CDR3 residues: CASSPTGGSTDTQYF. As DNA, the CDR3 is TGTGCCAGCAGCCCGACGGGGGGGAGCACAGATACGCAGTATTTT.

The CDR3: CASRDRVETQYF. CDR3 bases: TGTGCCAGCAGGGACAGGGTAGAGACCCAGTACTTC. The chain couples TRBV2 to TRBJ2-5; TRBD1 aligns across 8 bases. Germline assignment: CDR1 SNHLY and CDR2 FYNNEI. J was trimmed by 4 bases and V by 6 bases; bases with no gene match: 1. The CDR3 runs 12 residues. Drawing the rest from reference TRBV2 and TRBJ2-5, the complete variable domain is EPEVTQTPSHQVTQMGQEVILRCVPISNHLYFYWYRQILGQKVEFLVSFYNNEISEKSEIFDDQFSVERPDGSNFTLKIRSTKLEDSAMYFCASRDRVETQYFGPGTRLLVL.

CDR3 DNA sequence: TGCGCCAGCAGCCAGGAGACAGTGAACACTGAAGCTTTCTTT. Its translation is CASSQETVNTEAFF. The V gene is TRBV4-1, the J gene TRBJ1-1, with D possibly TRBD1 on 5 matching bases. The CDR3 totals 14 residues. Germline-derived CDR1 and CDR2 are MGHRA and YSYEKL. Trimming left V 3 bases short and J 0 bases short, with 8 bases between.

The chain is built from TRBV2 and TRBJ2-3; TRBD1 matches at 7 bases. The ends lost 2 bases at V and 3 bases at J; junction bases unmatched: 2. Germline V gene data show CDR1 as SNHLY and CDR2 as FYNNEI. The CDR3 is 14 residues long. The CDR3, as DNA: TGTGCCAGCAGTGAATTGGACAGGACAGATACGCAGTATTTT. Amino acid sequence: CASSELDRTDTQYF.

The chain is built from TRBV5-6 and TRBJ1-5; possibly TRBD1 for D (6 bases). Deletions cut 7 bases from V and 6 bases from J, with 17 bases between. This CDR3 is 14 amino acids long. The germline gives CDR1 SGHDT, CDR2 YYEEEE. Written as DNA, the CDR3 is TGTGCCAGCGGCCAGTCCCGGGACATTCAGCCCCAGCATTTT. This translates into CASGQSRDIQPQHF.

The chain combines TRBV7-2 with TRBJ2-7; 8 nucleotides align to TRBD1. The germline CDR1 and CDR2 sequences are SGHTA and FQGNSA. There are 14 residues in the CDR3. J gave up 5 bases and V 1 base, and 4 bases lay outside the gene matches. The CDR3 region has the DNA TGTGCCAGCAGCTTAGGGCAGGGGGCAAACGAGCAGTACTTC. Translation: CASSLGQGANEQYF.

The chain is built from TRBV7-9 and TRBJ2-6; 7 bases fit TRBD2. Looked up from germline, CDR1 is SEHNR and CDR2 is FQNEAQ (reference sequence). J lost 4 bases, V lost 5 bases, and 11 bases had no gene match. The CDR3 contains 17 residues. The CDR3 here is CASSPGGWEAGANVLTF. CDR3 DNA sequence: TGTGCCAGCAGCCCGGGAGGTTGGGAAGCCGGGGCCAACGTCCTGACTTTC.

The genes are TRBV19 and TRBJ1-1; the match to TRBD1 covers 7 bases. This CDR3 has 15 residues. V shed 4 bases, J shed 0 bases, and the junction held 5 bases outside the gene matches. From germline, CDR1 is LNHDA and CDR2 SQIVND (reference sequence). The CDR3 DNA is TGTGCCAGTAGTAAACCGGGACAGTTGAACACTGAAGCTTTCTTT. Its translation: CASSKPGQLNTEAFF.

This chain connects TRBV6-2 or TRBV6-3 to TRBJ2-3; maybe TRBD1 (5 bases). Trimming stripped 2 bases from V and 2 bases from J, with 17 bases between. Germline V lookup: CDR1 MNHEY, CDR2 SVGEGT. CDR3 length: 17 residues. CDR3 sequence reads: CASSYRPFGQVTDTQYF. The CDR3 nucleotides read TGTGCCAGCAGTTACCGCCCCTTTGGACAAGTCACAGATACGCAGTATTTT.

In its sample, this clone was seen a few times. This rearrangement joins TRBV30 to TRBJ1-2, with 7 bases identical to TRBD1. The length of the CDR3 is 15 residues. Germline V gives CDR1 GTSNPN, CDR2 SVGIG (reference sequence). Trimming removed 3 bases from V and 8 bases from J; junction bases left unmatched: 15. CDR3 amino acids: CAWSPRTGHTGGYTF. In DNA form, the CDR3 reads TGTGCCTGGAGCCCCAGGACAGGTCACACGGGAGGCTACACCTTC.

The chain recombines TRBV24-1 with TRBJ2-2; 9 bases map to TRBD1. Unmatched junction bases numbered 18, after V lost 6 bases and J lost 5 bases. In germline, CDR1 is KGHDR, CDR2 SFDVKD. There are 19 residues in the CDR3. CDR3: CATSSLALGGQGRTGELFF. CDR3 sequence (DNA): TGTGCCACCAGTTCCTTAGCCCTCGGGGGACAGGGAAGGACCGGGGAGCTGTTTTTT.

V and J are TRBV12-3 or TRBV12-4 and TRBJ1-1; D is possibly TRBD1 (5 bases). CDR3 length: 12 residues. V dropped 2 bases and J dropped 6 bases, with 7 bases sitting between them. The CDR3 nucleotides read TGTGCCAGCAGTTTACGCAGGGCTGAAGCTTTCTTT. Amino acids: CASSLRRAEAFF.

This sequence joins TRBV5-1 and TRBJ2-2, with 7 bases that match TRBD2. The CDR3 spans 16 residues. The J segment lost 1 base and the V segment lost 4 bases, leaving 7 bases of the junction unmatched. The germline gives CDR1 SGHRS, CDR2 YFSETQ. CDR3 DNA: TGCGCCAGCAGCCCACCGGGGGGAATGAACACCGGGGAGCTGTTTTTT. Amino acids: CASSPPGGMNTGELFF. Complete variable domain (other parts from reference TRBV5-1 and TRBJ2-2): KAGVTQTPRYLIKTRGQQVTLSCSPISGHRSVSWYQQTPGQGLQFLFEYFSETQRNKGNFPGRFSGRQFSNSRSEMNVSTLELGDSALYLCASSPPGGMNTGELFFGEGSRLTVL.

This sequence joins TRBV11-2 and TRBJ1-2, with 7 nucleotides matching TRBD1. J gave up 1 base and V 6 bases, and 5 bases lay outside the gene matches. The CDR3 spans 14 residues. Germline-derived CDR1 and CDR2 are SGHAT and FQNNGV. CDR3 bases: TGTGCCAGCAGACGCCGGGACAGTAACTATGGCTACACCTTC. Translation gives CASRRRDSNYGYTF.

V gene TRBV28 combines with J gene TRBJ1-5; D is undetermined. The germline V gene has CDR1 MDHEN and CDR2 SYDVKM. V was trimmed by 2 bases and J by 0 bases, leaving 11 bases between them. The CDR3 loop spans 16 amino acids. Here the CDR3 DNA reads TGTGCCAGCAGTTTAAACAGTCGGTTTAGCAATCAGCCCCAGCATTTT. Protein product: CASSLNSRFSNQPQHF.

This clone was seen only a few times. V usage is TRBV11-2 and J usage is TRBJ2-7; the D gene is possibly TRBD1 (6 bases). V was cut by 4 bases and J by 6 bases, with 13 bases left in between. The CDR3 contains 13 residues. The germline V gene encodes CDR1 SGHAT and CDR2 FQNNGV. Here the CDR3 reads CASSSQGFFEQYF. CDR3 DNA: TGTGCCAGCAGCTCACAGGGATTCTTCGAGCAGTACTTC.

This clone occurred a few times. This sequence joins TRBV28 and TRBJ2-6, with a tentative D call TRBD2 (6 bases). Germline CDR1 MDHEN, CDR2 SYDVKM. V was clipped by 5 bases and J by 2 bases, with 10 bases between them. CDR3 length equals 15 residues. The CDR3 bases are TGTGCCAGCAGTCGGGACTCGGCTGGGGCCAACGTCCTGACTTTC. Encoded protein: CASSRDSAGANVLTF.

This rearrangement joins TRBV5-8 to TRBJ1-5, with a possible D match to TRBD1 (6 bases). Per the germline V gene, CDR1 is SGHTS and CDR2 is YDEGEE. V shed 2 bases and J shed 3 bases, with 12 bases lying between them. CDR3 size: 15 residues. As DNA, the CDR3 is TGTGCCAGCAGCTTTCGAGGACAGTTCAATCAGCCCCAGCATTTT. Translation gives CASSFRGQFNQPQHF.